Below, 25 T cell receptor beta chains from the same sample are listed, as sequenced in a study of T cell responses to AZD1222 COVID-19 vaccine. The repertoire was sequenced with immunoSEQ multiplex PCR; TCRdb's copy has only in-frame clones and lacks some. This table holds 120,000 or so clones, roughly 91% found once. The specimen was peripheral blood, collected on day 0 of MenACWY control vaccination. The receptor set was obtained from an adult in good health.

The chain couples TRBV27 to TRBJ1-6; 7 bases fit TRBD1. V was clipped by 5 bases and J by 4 bases; unmatched bases: 8. This CDR3 region has 16 residues. Per germline, CDR1 MNHEY and CDR2 SMNVEV (reference sequence). CDR3 amino acids: CASSATGTDYNSPLHF. The CDR3 DNA reads TGTGCCAGCAGTGCGACCGGGACAGATTATAATTCACCCCTCCACTTT.

The chain carries TRBV27 and TRBJ2-7; TRBD1 agrees at 9 bases. This CDR3 is 15 amino acids long. With V trimmed by 2 bases and J by 2 bases, 4 bases remained unmatched. Looked up from germline, CDR1 is MNHEY and CDR2 is SMNVEV (reference sequence). The CDR3, as DNA: TGTGCCAGCAGTTTAAGGGGGACAGGGACCTACGAGCAGTACTTC. It translates to CASSLRGTGTYEQYF.

The chain carries TRBV5-5 and TRBJ2-7; no clear D. Germline CDR1 is SGHKS and CDR2 is YYEKEE (reference sequence). There are 14 residues in the CDR3. The V end lost 0 bases, the J end lost 3 bases, and 10 bases lay between the germline ends. This chain's CDR3 is CASSLGLWDYEQYV. The CDR3 DNA sequence: TGTGCCAGCAGCTTGGGACTGTGGGACTACGAGCAGTACGTC.

The V call is TRBV24-1, the J call TRBJ2-7, with D perhaps TRBD1 or TRBD2 (7 bases each). Germline V lookup: CDR1 KGHDR, CDR2 SFDVKD. The CDR3 has 18 residues. Trimming left V 7 bases short and J 1 base short, with 25 bases between. CDR3 region: CATRGRGQTGPTSYEQYF. CDR3 DNA sequence: TGTGCCACCAGGGGGAGGGGGCAGACAGGGCCAACTTCCTACGAGCAGTACTTC.

This rearrangement joins TRBV5-1 to TRBJ1-1; 7 nucleotides agree with TRBD1. This CDR3 is 15 amino acids long. The J segment lost 6 bases and the V segment lost 3 bases, leaving 11 bases of the junction unmatched. CDR1 SGHRS and CDR2 YFSETQ come from the germline V gene. The CDR3 reads CASSSRQGGRSEAFF. The CDR3, as DNA: TGCGCCAGCAGCTCCCGACAGGGAGGAAGGTCTGAAGCTTTCTTT.

The sample holds a few counts of this clone. V and J are TRBV27 and TRBJ1-3; 7 bases line up with TRBD1. The germline V gene has CDR1 MNHEY and CDR2 SMNVEV (reference sequence). The CDR3 extends over 14 amino acids. The J segment lost 0 bases and the V segment lost 6 bases, leaving 2 bases of the junction unmatched. CDR3 DNA sequence: TGTGCCAGCAGGACAGGGCCCTCTGGAAACACCATATATTTT. Its protein is CASRTGPSGNTIYF.

The chain uses TRBV27 and TRBJ2-7, with D possibly being TRBD1 (5 bases). Germline V CDR1 and CDR2: MNHEY, SMNVEV (reference sequence). The CDR3 covers 13 residues. Deletions cut 6 bases from V and 2 bases from J, with 11 bases between. CDR3 in amino acids: CASSWGTPYEQYF. The CDR3, as DNA: TGTGCCAGCAGCTGGGGCACTCCCTACGAGCAGTACTTC.

V and J are TRBV6-5 and TRBJ1-6; 7 bases match TRBD1. Germline V lookup: CDR1 MNHEY, CDR2 SVGAGI. The J segment lost 2 bases and the V segment lost 5 bases, leaving 3 bases of the junction unmatched. The CDR3 is made up of 15 amino acids. The CDR3 loop reads CASSPGTAYNSPLHF. CDR3 nucleotides: TGTGCCAGCAGTCCCGGGACAGCCTATAATTCACCCCTCCACTTT.

The genes are TRBV27 and TRBJ1-6; weak D call: TRBD1 (5 bases). Between the trimmed V and J ends, which lost 11 bases and 0 bases, there was a span of 14 bases. Germline CDR1 MNHEY, CDR2 SMNVEV (reference sequence). This CDR3 is built from 15 residues. The CDR3 sequence: CAAGGASSYNSPLHF. The CDR3 nucleotides read TGTGCCGCTGGCGGGGCGAGCTCCTATAATTCACCCCTCCACTTT.

The gene calls are TRBV19 and TRBJ2-2, with TRBD1 matching over 9 bases. Trimming took 6 bases from V and 2 from J; bases not matched to a gene: 7. Germline V gene data show CDR1 as LNHDA and CDR2 as SQIVND (reference sequence). This CDR3 is built from 16 residues. The CDR3 is CASSQGQGSNTGELFF. The CDR3 DNA follows: TGTGCCAGTAGCCAAGGACAGGGGAGTAACACCGGGGAGCTGTTTTTT.

The V call is TRBV6-1, the J call TRBJ2-5, with D perhaps TRBD1 (6 bases). CDR1 is MNHNS and CDR2 is SASEGT in the germline V gene. V gave up 1 base and J gave up 6 bases, with 12 bases separating them. The CDR3 is 14 amino acids. This chain's CDR3 is CASSEVWGRKTQYF. For the CDR3, the DNA is TGTGCCAGCAGTGAAGTGTGGGGGCGAAAGACCCAGTACTTC.

V is TRBV4-1 and J is TRBJ2-6, with D perhaps TRBD1 (6 bases). There are 17 residues in the CDR3. Trimming shortened V by 0 bases and J by 2 bases, and 11 bases separated the two germline ends. The germline V gene has CDR1 MGHRA and CDR2 YSYEKL. The CDR3 DNA reads TGCGCCAGCAGCCAAGATGTGGGGGCCCCTGGGGCCAACGTCCTGACTTTC. It translates to CASSQDVGAPGANVLTF.

This clone came up once. The genes are TRBV13 and TRBJ2-2; TRBD2 is a possible D gene (6 bases). Trimming shortened V by 6 bases and J by 2 bases, and 10 bases separated the two germline ends. CDR1 is PRHDT, CDR2 FYEKMQ, per germline (reference sequence). CDR3 length equals 14 residues. CDR3 DNA sequence: TGTGCCAGCAGAACGGGGGTAAACACCGGGGAGCTGTTTTTT. It is translated as CASRTGVNTGELFF.

This clone turned up a few times. The chain uses TRBV18 and TRBJ2-3; 8 nucleotides match TRBD2. With V trimmed by 1 base and J by 3 bases, 3 bases remained unmatched. The CDR3 is 15 amino acids. The germline gives CDR1 KGHSH, CDR2 LQKENI. DNA of the CDR3: TGTGCCAGCTCACCACTCGGGAGGGAAACAGATACGCAGTATTTT. Translation gives CASSPLGRETDTQYF.

The V gene is TRBV5-4, the J gene TRBJ2-7; D is perhaps TRBD2 (6 bases). CDR3 length: 15 amino acids. Germline V gene sequence: CDR1 SGHNT, CDR2 YYREEE (reference sequence). Trimming pared 3 bases from V and 4 bases from J, leaving 17 bases between. The CDR3 loop is CASSWSWDLAYEQYF. In DNA, the CDR3 is TGTGCCAGCAGCTGGTCTTGGGACTTGGCTTACGAGCAGTACTTC.

Only a few counts were recorded for this clone. The V call is TRBV5-1, the J call TRBJ2-1; 8 positions agree with TRBD2. The V gene's germline CDR1 is SGHRS and CDR2 YFSETQ. The CDR3 is 16 residues long. V dropped 4 bases and J dropped 6; count of bases not matched to a gene: 12. The CDR3 nucleotides read TGCGCCAGCAGCGCCCTAGCGGGTCCTGCGGGCAATGAGCAGTTCTTC. Protein: CASSALAGPAGNEQFF.

The table lists this clone with a few counts. The CDR3 spells CASSLNTGEGRYEQYF. CDR3 nucleotide sequence: TGTGCCAGCAGCCTCAACACGGGGGAGGGCCGATACGAGCAGTACTTC. J is TRBJ2-7 and V is TRBV13; 7 nucleotides line up with TRBD2. The CDR3 totals 16 residues. Germline CDR1 PRHDT, CDR2 FYEKMQ (reference sequence). The V segment lost 5 bases and the J segment 4 bases; nucleotides outside the gene matches: 14.

V gene TRBV7-3 combines with J gene TRBJ2-2, with a weak D call TRBD1 (5 bases). This CDR3 spans 15 amino acids. Trimming cost V 2 bases and J 7 bases, with 14 bases left between them. Germline V gives CDR1 SGHTA, CDR2 FQGTGA. The CDR3 protein is CASSLGHQGNGELFF. The CDR3 coding sequence is TGTGCCAGCAGCTTAGGCCACCAGGGAAACGGGGAGCTGTTTTTT.

V usage is TRBV7-2 and J usage is TRBJ2-3; tentative D call: TRBD2 (6 bases). The CDR3 runs to 16 residues. Germline CDR1 SGHTA, CDR2 FQGNSA. V lost 5 bases and J 0 bases, leaving 15 bases between the germline ends. The CDR3 reads CASSRSGRGSTDTQYF. The CDR3 DNA sequence: TGTGCCAGCAGCCGCAGCGGGCGGGGTAGCACAGATACGCAGTATTTT.

The rearrangement links TRBV7-2 to TRBJ2-7; 13 positions agree with TRBD2. J lost 3 bases, V lost 5 bases, and 4 bases had no gene match. The CDR3 spans 15 residues. Germline V gene sequence: CDR1 SGHTA, CDR2 FQGNSA. The CDR3 DNA reads as TGTGCCAGCAGCCTCGGACTAGCGGGAGACTACGAGCAGTACTTC. Translated, it gives CASSLGLAGDYEQYF.

This clone occurred once. The rearrangement uses TRBV19 and TRBJ1-3; D ambiguous. CDR3 length equals 15 residues. CDR1 is LNHDA and CDR2 is SQIVND in the germline V gene (reference sequence). V dropped 10 bases and J dropped 0 bases, with 16 bases sitting between them. CDR3 nucleotides: TGTGCCACCCTAGGAGTCGGATACTCTGGAAACACCATATATTTT. It translates to CATLGVGYSGNTIYF.

The J gene is TRBJ1-1, the V gene TRBV19, with no clear D. Germline loops: CDR1 LNHDA, CDR2 SQIVND (reference sequence). This CDR3 comprises 12 residues. Trimming shortened V by 4 bases and J by 6 bases, and 9 bases separated the two germline ends. The chain's CDR3 is CASSTPGPEAFF. For the CDR3, the DNA is TGTGCCAGTAGTACCCCTGGGCCTGAAGCTTTCTTT.

V usage is TRBV12-3 or TRBV12-4 and J usage is TRBJ2-2; D is possibly TRBD1 or TRBD2 (7 bases each). The CDR3 is 11 amino acids. DNA of the CDR3: TGTGCGGCAGGGGGGGATGGGGAGCTGTTTTTT. The encoded protein is CAAGGDGELFF.

V and J are TRBV11-2 and TRBJ2-5; 10 nucleotides line up with TRBD2. Germline loops: CDR1 SGHAT, CDR2 FQNNGV. The CDR3 sequence is 18 residues long. The ends lost 2 bases at V and 4 bases at J; junction bases unmatched: 13. DNA of the CDR3: TGTGCCAGCAGCTTACCCCCTTTGGCTAGCGGGAGCCGAGAGACCCAGTACTTC. The encoded protein is CASSLPPLASGSRETQYF. Full variable domain (remainder filled in from reference TRBV11-2 and TRBJ2-5): EAGVAQSPRYKIIEKRQSVAFWCNPISGHATLYWYQQILGQGPKLLIQFQNNGVVDDSQLPKDRFSAERLKGVDSTLKIQPAKLEDSAVYLCASSLPPLASGSRETQYFGPGTRLLVL.

This sequence joins TRBV28 and TRBJ1-5; 12 positions agree with TRBD1. This CDR3 is 17 amino acids long. Germline V gene sequence: CDR1 MDHEN, CDR2 SYDVKM. The J segment lost 6 bases and the V segment lost 8 bases, leaving 14 bases of the junction unmatched. The CDR3 loop is CASEGGDRGLQGQPQHF. CDR3 DNA sequence: TGTGCCAGCGAAGGGGGGGACAGGGGGCTGCAGGGTCAGCCCCAGCATTTT.